The 8 T cell receptor beta chains reported below all come from one sample, sequenced in a study of CD8 T cells in Susac syndrome. After extraction with the RNeasy kit, roughly 0.45 to 1 ug of the RNA was reverse transcribed using random hexamers. From the immunoSEQ multiplex PCR reads, TCRdb called clonotypes with MiXCR, one entry per CDR3 protein. The sample has more than 95,000 distinct CDR3 sequences; 80% to 95% are singletons. The specimen was CD8+ T cells from PBMCs. The receptors shown here come from a human donor with multiple sclerosis.

V is TRBV23-1 and J is TRBJ2-7, with 8 bases fitting TRBD1. TRBV23-1 is noted as an ORF with a role that remains uncertain. With 3 bases clipped from V and 4 bases from J, the junction kept 8 bases outside the gene matches. The CDR3 extends over 15 amino acids. The DNA for the CDR3 is TGCGCCAGCAGTCATAGCAGGGGGCGGATATACGAGCAGTACGTC. Translated, it gives CASSHSRGRIYEQYV.

V is TRBV25-1 and J is TRBJ2-5, with 8 bases identical to TRBD1. This CDR3 has 14 amino acids. CDR1 and CDR2 from the germline V gene are MGHDK and SYGVNS. V shed 4 bases and J 5 bases; nucleotides not matched to a gene: 6. The CDR3 coding sequence is TGTGCCAGCAGTGTGGACAGGGAACGCGAGACCCAGTACTTC. Encoded protein: CASSVDRERETQYF.

This clonotype was recorded only once. The genes are TRBV7-6 and TRBJ2-2; 8 nucleotides line up with TRBD2. This CDR3 is built from 17 residues. J was trimmed by 4 bases and V by 2 bases; bases with no gene match: 9. Germline V gene data show CDR1 as SGHVS and CDR2 as FNYEAQ. CDR3 amino acids: CASSLRPGGRGTGELFF. The CDR3 coding sequence is TGTGCCAGCAGCTTACGTCCGGGGGGGCGGGGCACCGGGGAGCTGTTTTTT.

The J gene is TRBJ2-1, the V gene TRBV4-1; 11 bases are shared with TRBD2. V dropped 5 bases and J dropped 5; count of bases not matched to a gene: 5. Germline-derived CDR1 and CDR2 are MGHRA and YSYEKL. This CDR3 spans 15 amino acids. CDR3 sequence (DNA): TGCGCCAGCAGCAATCTAGCGGGAGGCCACAATGAGCAGTTCTTC. This codes for CASSNLAGGHNEQFF.

The chain uses TRBV19 and TRBJ1-1, with D maybe TRBD1 (6 bases). This CDR3 contains 14 residues. Germline values: CDR1 LNHDA, CDR2 SQIVND (reference sequence). Trimming removed 4 bases from V and 4 bases from J, with 13 bases in between. CDR3 sequence (DNA): TGTGCCAGTAGTAAGACAGGTTTTAGCACTGAAGCTTTCTTT. Translating it yields CASSKTGFSTEAFF.

As regards this clonotype: The conserved closing phenylalanine or tryptophan is absent in this CDR3, likely reflecting a read error. J is TRBJ1-3 and V is TRBV12-3 or TRBV12-4, with D possibly TRBD1 on 6 matching bases. The CDR3 has 14 residues. Trimming pared 5 bases from V and 2 bases from J, leaving 10 bases between. CDR3 sequence: CASSLQGTGNTIYL. CDR3 coding DNA: TGTGCCAGCAGTCTTCAGGGGACTGGAAACACCATATATCTT.

This clonotype was observed a handful of times. The chain combines TRBV5-4 with TRBJ1-1, with 7 bases that match TRBD1. This CDR3 comprises 15 residues. Germline assignment: CDR1 SGHNT and CDR2 YYREEE (reference sequence). V gave up 4 bases and J gave up 3 bases; unmatched junction bases: 9. CDR3 sequence (DNA): TGTGCCAGCAGCGTGGAACAGGGGTTACACACTGAAGCTTTCTTT. As protein: CASSVEQGLHTEAFF. Based on the CDR3 plus reference TRBV5-4 and TRBJ1-1, the full variable domain is ETGVTQSPTHLIKTRGQQVTLRCSSQSGHNTVSWYQQALGQGPQFIFQYYREEENGRGNFPPRFSGLQFPNYSSELNVNALELDDSALYLCASSVEQGLHTEAFFGQGTRLTVV.

The J gene is TRBJ2-7, the V gene TRBV2; D is perhaps TRBD1 (6 bases). The V end was cut by 8 bases, the J end by 2 bases, with 25 bases between. This CDR3 is built from 17 residues. Germline CDR1 is SNHLY and CDR2 is FYNNEI. CDR3 loop: CASLPRDTVLSAYEQYV. As DNA, the CDR3 is TGTGCCAGCCTGCCCCGGGACACGGTTCTGTCCGCCTACGAGCAGTACGTC.